This T cell receptor beta chain is drawn from a study of T cells in Graves' hyperthyroidism and ophthalmopathy. What was amplified from RNA transcripts were TCR beta CDR3 regions. TCR CDR3 regions were first amplified by RT-PCR with HTBI primers. Each CDR3 protein is one row after TCRdb ran MiXCR on the multiplex PCR reads. The sample holds fewer than 200,000 distinct CDR3 sequences, over 7.5% seen once. Germline-derived CDR1 and CDR2 are MNHEY and SVGEGT. V was pared by 2 bases and J by 7 bases, with 11 bases between. CDR3 size: 13 residues. In this sample, this clonotype turned up many times. The receptor's source is a woman younger than 30 with Graves' hyperthyroidism that later progressed to Graves' ophthalmopathy. Sequenced material: blood. The gene calls are TRBV6-2 or TRBV6-3 and TRBJ1-1; the D gene is possibly TRBD1 (5 bases). CDR3 nucleotides: TGTGCCAGCAGTTACATGGGGCAGGGTGAAGCTTTCTTT. Translated, it gives CASSYMGQGEAFF.